This passage covers 5 T cell receptor beta chains from one sample sequenced in a study of T cell responses to AZD1222 COVID-19 vaccine. Measured with immunoSEQ multiplex PCR; TCRdb has only the in-frame clones, and not every one. The sample lists fewer than 200,000 clones, approximately 94% seen once, with roughly 2.5% in the top ten. The sequencing used peripheral blood, collected on day 0 of AZD1222 vaccination. The receptors originated from an adult in good health.

The chain employs TRBV5-4 and TRBJ2-7, with D possibly TRBD1 on 6 matching bases. V was shortened by 0 bases and J by 1 base, with 8 bases between the two germline ends. Looked up from germline, CDR1 is SGHNT and CDR2 is YYREEE (reference sequence). This CDR3 comprises 14 residues. The CDR3 loop is CASSLAQGSYEQYF. In DNA form, the CDR3 reads TGTGCCAGCAGCTTGGCTCAGGGGTCCTACGAGCAGTACTTC.

This chain connects TRBV19 to TRBJ1-1; D gene ambiguous. Trimming pared 1 base from V and 4 bases from J, leaving 10 bases between. The germline gives CDR1 LNHDA, CDR2 SQIVND (reference sequence). The CDR3 runs to 14 residues. In DNA, the CDR3 is TGTGCCAGTAGTATAGGGGGAGTAGTCACTGAAGCTTTCTTT. It encodes CASSIGGVVTEAFF.

Written as DNA, the CDR3 is TGCAGCGTTTGGGGGGACTATGGCTACACCTTC. It encodes CSVWGDYGYTF. V is TRBV29-1 and J is TRBJ1-2, with D perhaps TRBD1 (5 bases). Trimming cost V 5 bases and J 3 bases, with 7 bases left between them. The CDR3 runs to 11 residues. CDR1 SQVTM and CDR2 ANQGSEA come from the germline V gene.

This clone was seen once. The gene calls are TRBV5-1 and TRBJ2-2; TRBD1 aligns across 7 bases. The CDR3 consists of 15 residues. After removal of 4 bases from V and 5 bases from J, the junction contained 8 bases not matched to a gene. CDR1 and CDR2 from the germline V gene are SGHRS and YFSETQ. The CDR3 sequence is CASSRISTGTGELFF. CDR3 coding DNA: TGCGCCAGCAGCCGAATCTCGACAGGGACCGGGGAGCTGTTTTTT.

The chain is built from TRBV30 and TRBJ1-2; D perhaps matches TRBD1 (5 bases). Germline CDR1 reads GTSNPN; CDR2 reads SVGIG (reference sequence). The CDR3 length is 13 residues. V lost 3 bases and J 4 bases, leaving 12 bases between the germline ends. The CDR3 DNA reads TGTGCCTGGAGCCCCCATGGGGCCTATGGCTACACCTTC. Amino acid sequence: CAWSPHGAYGYTF.